Given below is one T cell receptor (beta chain) in context. It lacks a known antigen. No base qualities exist here, and no much larger clone lies one base off it. Genomic DNA was extracted from sorted cells for sequencing of the TCRbeta CDR3 region. TCRbeta CDR3 regions were sequenced using the immunoSEQ Assay. TCRdb provides this immuneACCESS table in a form limited to in-frame rearrangements. Some clones are lacking; in checked studies, under half of them reflect an unresolved V gene, and why the rest are absent is not known. The sample yields around 70,000 clones; roughly 88% were counted once. The top ten clones comprise roughly 1.2% of the sample. The data belong to a study of OX40 agonist ivuxolimab in advanced cancers. With respect to the entire study: Ivuxolimab was a fully human IgG2 agonistic monoclonal antibody targeting the costimulatory receptor OX40 (CD134). Intravenous ivuxolimab was administered to patients every 2 weeks at six dose levels: 0.01, 0.1, 0.3, 1.5, 3 and 10 mg/kg. Among the roughly 50 dose-escalation patients, some 20 had hepatocellular carcinoma, 15 melanoma, 9 renal cell carcinoma and 9 head and neck cancer. A male proportion of approximately 83% and a mean age of roughly 55 years, ranging from 23 to 79, were recorded for the dose-escalation cohort. Prior anti-PD-1, anti-PD-L1 or anti-CTLA-4 therapy was permitted, and checkpoint inhibitors had been received by about 44% of dose-escalation patients. Partial responses occurred in three dose-escalation patients, of whom one had hepatocellular carcinoma and two had cutaneous melanoma. The purpose of peripheral TCRbeta sequencing was to test whether ivuxolimab changed TCR sequence diversity and led to clonal T-cell expansion. The paper describes the monotherapy dose-escalation part (N of about 55 patients) of the phase I trial of ivuxolimab.

V lost 0 bases and J lost 7 bases; the stretch between them is 11 bases long. Taken from cysteine to phenylalanine, the CDR3 has 15 residues. The CDR3 DNA has 45 bases and is translated from base 1. Per the germline V gene, SGHRS is the CDR1 and YFSETQ is the CDR2. The trial excluded patients who had a history of autoimmune disease or were on systemic immunosuppression. Peripheral blood for TCR sequencing was collected from all dose cohorts at baseline, on cycle 4 day 1, and on cycle 7 day 1. Samples came from an open-label, multicenter, first-in-human phase I dose-escalation trial of ivuxolimab. Adults with locally advanced or metastatic melanoma, renal cell carcinoma, hepatocellular carcinoma or head and neck squamous cell carcinoma were enrolled in the trial. CD4+ and CD8+ T cells were sorted separately from peripheral blood before TCR sequencing. Overall study results and their limits: Low levels of normalized T-cell clonal expansion were also seen in some patients who did not respond. Which antigens the clonally expanded peripheral T cells were specific for was not determined. Partial responders in the 0.1-3.0 mg/kg groups had among the lowest normalized peripheral clonal expansion, especially among CD8+ T cells. At doses from 0.1 to 3.0 mg/kg, clonal expansion was seen in both CD4+ and CD8+ blood T cells between baseline and week 6. After ivuxolimab, expanded clones were on average more numerous among CD8+ T cells than among CD4+ T cells.

This material consisted of CD4+ or CD8+ T cells sorted from blood, taken in a trial of the OX40 agonist ivuxolimab. The V gene is TRBV5-1 and the J gene is TRBJ1-6; TRBD1 is possibly the D segment (5 matching bases). The clonotype originates from an adult with an advanced solid tumor such as melanoma, head and neck, liver or kidney cancer. The bases are TGCGCCAGCAGCTTGGGTTCAGGGTCCAATTCACCCCTCCACTTT. It codes for CASSLGSGSNSPLHF.